One sample yielded the 17 T cell receptor beta chains listed below, sequenced in a study of T cells in Graves' hyperthyroidism and ophthalmopathy. Amplified TCR beta CDR3 regions derived from RNA transcripts. During a first-round RT-PCR of the TCR CDR3, the HTBI primer set was used. A single record per CDR3 protein comes from TCRdb applying MiXCR to the multiplex PCR reads. The repertoire consists of approximately 300,000 distinct CDR3 sequences, with about 15% occurring once and the leading ten covering around 34%. Sample: blood. The receptors were sampled from a man in his thirties or forties with Graves' hyperthyroidism.

The DNA of the CDR3 is TGTGCCATCAGTGGAGTTGGGGCCGTGCCCCAGCATTTT. Translated: CAISGVGAVPQHF. The V call is TRBV10-3, the J call TRBJ1-5; tentative D call: TRBD1 (5 bases). Per germline, CDR1 ENHRY and CDR2 SYGVKD. Trimming shortened V by 4 bases and J by 9 bases, and 13 bases separated the two germline ends. This CDR3 is 13 amino acids long.

This clonotype was seen only a few times. This chain links TRBV7-9 with TRBJ1-1; weak D call: TRBD1 (5 bases). The V gene lost 2 bases and the J gene lost 4 bases, with 14 bases spanning the gap. This CDR3 has 15 residues. Germline CDR1 and CDR2: SEHNR and FQNEAQ (reference sequence). CDR3 nucleotides: TGTGCCAGCAGCTTATGGGACGTTTCGGGCACTGAAGCTTTCTTT. Translation gives CASSLWDVSGTEAFF.

This clonotype was seen only a few times. The rearrangement joins TRBV4-2 to TRBJ1-1; maybe TRBD1 (5 bases). Trimming cost V 2 bases and J 4 bases, with 11 bases left between them. Germline V gene lookup returns CDR1 LGHNA and CDR2 YNFKEQ. CDR3 length: 14 amino acids. The chain's CDR3 is CASSQTDSRTEAFF. DNA for the CDR3: TGTGCCAGCAGCCAAACCGACAGTCGCACTGAAGCTTTCTTT.

This clonotype was detected many times. The rearrangement links TRBV24-1 to TRBJ2-3; 7 bases fit TRBD2. Germline V gives CDR1 KGHDR, CDR2 SFDVKD. Trimming at V came to 3 bases and at J to 1 base, leaving 6 bases not matched to a gene. The CDR3 totals 16 residues. The CDR3 spells CATSDARLARTDTQYF. The CDR3 region has the DNA TGTGCCACCAGTGATGCACGACTAGCCCGCACAGATACGCAGTATTTT.

This clonotype has only a few counts. The genes are TRBV7-8 and TRBJ2-2; TRBD2 aligns across 8 bases. This CDR3 spans 16 amino acids. Germline V gives CDR1 SGHVS, CDR2 FQNEAQ. Trimming cost V 2 bases and J 2 bases; bases outside gene matches: 4. The CDR3 nucleotides are TGTGCCAGCAGCTTACGGCGGGAGGCTAACACCGGGGAGCTGTTTTTT. Amino acid sequence: CASSLRREANTGELFF.

This clonotype has just a few counts. J is TRBJ1-1 and V is TRBV27; D gene ambiguous. V dropped 2 bases and J dropped 1 base, with 8 bases sitting between them. This CDR3 comprises 14 residues. Germline CDR1 and CDR2: MNHEY and SMNVEV (reference sequence). The CDR3 loop is CASSLIDTNTEAFF. The CDR3 region has the DNA TGTGCCAGCAGTTTAATAGACACGAACACTGAAGCTTTCTTT.

V and J are TRBV7-9 and TRBJ1-3; no clear D gene. Germline assignment: CDR1 SEHNR and CDR2 FQNEAQ (reference sequence). This CDR3 region has 14 residues. V was clipped by 4 bases and J by 2 bases, with 9 bases between them. The CDR3 loop is CASSSEEAGNTIYF. The CDR3 DNA follows: TGTGCCAGCAGCTCCGAAGAGGCTGGAAACACCATATATTTT.

The chain couples TRBV13 to TRBJ2-1, with 12 bases that match TRBD2. Germline V gene sequence: CDR1 PRHDT, CDR2 FYEKMQ (reference sequence). The ends lost 2 bases at V and 8 bases at J; junction bases unmatched: 13. This CDR3 comprises 18 residues. As DNA, the CDR3 is TGTGCCAGCAGCTTATTGCCTATCGGGACTAGCGGGCTGGATGAGCAGTTCTTC. Its protein is CASSLLPIGTSGLDEQFF.

The chain carries TRBV27 and TRBJ2-2; D remains unclear. Germline V lookup: CDR1 MNHEY, CDR2 SMNVEV (reference sequence). CDR3 size: 14 residues. V was shortened by 6 bases and J by 3 bases, with 11 bases between the two germline ends. The CDR3 sequence is CASSGVSYTGELFF. CDR3 coding DNA: TGTGCCAGCAGCGGAGTCTCTTACACCGGGGAGCTGTTTTTT.

This chain uses TRBV6-5 with TRBJ2-1; D uncertain. Germline assignment: CDR1 MNHEY and CDR2 SVGAGI. There are 12 residues in the CDR3. V lost 2 bases, J lost 6 bases, and 5 bases lay in between. The CDR3 nucleotides are TGTGCCAGCAGTTACGGTATCAATGAGCAGTTCTTC. Translated: CASSYGINEQFF.

Many counts were recorded for this clonotype. The CDR3 region has the DNA TGTGCCAGCAGCTTGGCAGTGAGGGCCTACGAGCAGTACTTC. It is translated as CASSLAVRAYEQYF. The chain recombines TRBV11-2 with TRBJ2-7; D may be TRBD2 (5 bases). The length of the CDR3 is 14 residues. CDR1 SGHAT and CDR2 FQNNGV come from the germline V gene. V was shortened by 3 bases and J by 2 bases, with 11 bases between the two germline ends. Complete variable domain (other parts from reference TRBV11-2 and TRBJ2-7): EAGVAQSPRYKIIEKRQSVAFWCNPISGHATLYWYQQILGQGPKLLIQFQNNGVVDDSQLPKDRFSAERLKGVDSTLKIQPAKLEDSAVYLCASSLAVRAYEQYFGPGTRLTVT.

There are many counts of this clonotype. The V call is TRBV30, the J call TRBJ1-6; TRBD1 is a possible D gene (5 bases). The CDR3 spans 13 residues. V was trimmed by 5 bases and J by 6 bases, leaving 11 bases between them. Germline V gene sequence: CDR1 GTSNPN, CDR2 SVGIG (reference sequence). The CDR3 loop is CAWLRTFNSPLHF. As DNA, the CDR3 is TGTGCCTGGCTCCGGACATTTAATTCACCCCTCCACTTT.

This clonotype was observed at least ten times. The chain is built from TRBV6-1 and TRBJ2-1; D is ambiguous. This CDR3 comprises 15 residues. Between the trimmed V and J ends, which lost 1 base and 0 bases, there was a span of 7 bases. In germline, CDR1 is MNHNS, CDR2 SASEGT. This CDR3 reads CASSEVYFSYNEQFF. The CDR3 nucleotides read TGTGCCAGCAGTGAAGTGTATTTCTCCTACAATGAGCAGTTCTTC.

This clonotype occurred a few times. This rearrangement joins TRBV20-1 to TRBJ2-7; 13 bases map to TRBD2. CDR1 is DFQATT, CDR2 SNEGSKA, per germline (reference sequence). V was pared by 3 bases and J by 7 bases, with 15 bases of the junction left unmatched. The CDR3 consists of 17 residues. CDR3 sequence: CSASPGTSGKVYGEQYF. CDR3 nucleotides: TGCAGTGCTAGTCCCGGGACTAGCGGGAAAGTGTACGGTGAGCAGTACTTC.

This clonotype was counted many times. The rearrangement uses TRBV4-1 and TRBJ2-3; perhaps D is TRBD1 or TRBD2 (5 bases each). The V end was cut by 4 bases, the J end by 0 bases, with 14 bases between. CDR1 MGHRA and CDR2 YSYEKL come from the germline V gene. The CDR3 totals 16 residues. CDR3 nucleotides: TGCGCCAGCAGCCCTCTGGGGGAAGACAGCACAGATACGCAGTATTTT. It translates to CASSPLGEDSTDTQYF.

The genes are TRBV9 and TRBJ2-7, with 8 bases fitting TRBD2. V was pared by 0 bases and J by 6 bases, with 11 bases of the junction left unmatched. The CDR3 is 16 residues long. Germline V CDR1 and CDR2: SGDLS, YYNGEE. The CDR3 is CASSVETGLDPFEQYF. The CDR3, as DNA: TGTGCCAGCAGCGTAGAGACGGGACTAGATCCGTTCGAGCAGTACTTC.

This clonotype was detected once. The chain recombines TRBV20-1 with TRBJ2-1, with 9 bases matching TRBD2. With 4 bases clipped from V and 4 bases from J, the junction kept 8 bases outside the gene matches. The germline V gene encodes CDR1 DFQATT and CDR2 SNEGSKA (reference sequence). CDR3 size: 15 residues. In nucleotides, the CDR3 is TGCAGTGCTAACCGAATGACTAGCGGTTACAATGAGCAGTTCTTC. Translation gives CSANRMTSGYNEQFF.